The present T cell receptor beta chain was sequenced within a study of blood T cell repertoires in COVID-19. The overall study: COVID-19 samples, acute and convalescent, were from the United States, Italy and Spain.

This CDR3 is built from 15 residues. The germline V and J ends were trimmed by 4 bases and 0 bases, with 12 bases remaining between them. In germline, CDR1 is SGHTA, CDR2 FQGNSA. This clone was detected only once. The repertoire was sequenced with immunoSEQ multiplex PCR; TCRdb's copy has only in-frame clones and lacks some. This table has about 150,000 clones, about 86% appearing once. The age range of participants was about 18 to 95 years, with residence in about 25 US areas. The chain employs TRBV7-2 and TRBJ1-2, with a weak D call TRBD1 (6 bases). This TCR was sampled from a man over 45 who had recovered from COVID-19. Material for sequencing was PBMCs or T cells enriched from blood (not recorded which). The CDR3 region is CASSSVRQANYGYTF. CDR3 DNA sequence: TGTGCCAGCAGCTCAGTAAGACAGGCTAACTATGGCTACACCTTC.